This T cell receptor beta chain was identified in a study of T cells after yellow fever vaccination. This clonotype was counted many times. V lost 9 bases and J 7 bases, leaving 8 bases between the germline ends. Per germline, CDR1 KGHDR and CDR2 SFDVKD. The CDR3 has 11 residues. TCRdb called the 5' RACE reads again in MiXCR, with one record for every CDR3 protein. The table lists some 130,000 distinct CDR3 sequences, less than 8.5% of them singletons, with approximately 0.61% in the top ten. The sample here was CD4+ T cells sorted from PBMCs, taken 10 days after the yellow fever booster vaccination. The gene calls are TRBV24-1 and TRBJ2-2; maybe TRBD1 (6 bases). The source of this sequence is a young man who received the YFV17D yellow fever vaccine. The CDR3 spells CATSDSGELFF. The CDR3 nucleotides read TGTGCCACCTCGGACAGCGGGGAGCTGTTTTTT.